This T cell receptor beta chain appears in the sequencing data of a study of regulatory T cells in long-lasting Graves disease. Time point denoted: newly diagnosed GD, antithyroid drugs for less than 3 months. The TCR library was made from RNA that had been extracted from PBMCs in TRIzol. Concerning this clonotype: The junction departs from the called germline gene at one end, perhaps through a read error.

Construction of the TCR beta libraries employed iRepertoire HTBI primers in conjunction with Arm-PCR of CDR3 regions. One entry per CDR3 protein, called by TCRdb with MiXCR from the multiplex PCR reads. The sample gives some 560,000 distinct CDR3 sequences, about 16% of which show up once; about 25% is in the top ten. The data were also submitted as part of a second study, on T cells in Graves' hyperthyroidism and ophthalmopathy. In that study: First-round RT-PCR with HTBI primers amplified the TCR CDR3 region.

The sequencing here drew on peripheral blood mononuclear cells (PBMCs), taken at new diagnosis, from a patient treated with antithyroid drugs. The TCR sequence derives from a woman aged 35 to 59 with Graves disease.

CDR3 nucleotide sequence: TGCGCCAGCGGCCAAGGACCGGTCGGCTATGGCTACACCTTC. Translated, it gives CASGQGPVGYGYTF. V and J are TRBV4-1 and TRBJ1-2, with D hard to call. This CDR3 has 14 residues. Germline V lookup: CDR1 MGHRA, CDR2 YSYEKL.